This entry lists 29 T cell receptor beta chains sequenced from one sample in a study of low-dose radiotherapy and immunotherapy resistance in tumors. TCRs were put through 20 PCR cycles of amplification with Phusion. A constant-region primer and the V-primer adapter served as the primer pair. TCRdb fed the reads into MiXCR, producing one record per CDR3 protein. Found here are about 46,000 distinct CDR3 sequences, over 9.5% of them singletons; the top ten hold approximately 6%. This sample's time point: before trial treatment. Sequenced material: PBMCs, taken before treatment. The origin of the receptors is a female donor with ovarian cancer.

This clonotype was observed at least ten times. The V and J genes are TRBV5-4 and TRBJ2-1; D call uncertain. The germline gives CDR1 SGHNT, CDR2 YYREEE (reference sequence). V lost 4 bases and J 9 bases, leaving 14 bases between the germline ends. The CDR3 is 13 residues long. The CDR3 nucleotides are TGTGCCAGCAGCGGATTCTTGGGAAGTGAGCAGTTCTTC. As protein: CASSGFLGSEQFF.

There are many counts of this clonotype. V is TRBV28 and J is TRBJ2-1, with no clear D. The CDR3 runs 16 residues. CDR1 MDHEN and CDR2 SYDVKM come from the germline V gene. The V gene lost 3 bases and the J gene lost 4 bases, with 16 bases spanning the gap. CDR3 nucleotide sequence: TGTGCCAGCAGTTTGTTGCTTCCCCGGTCATACAATGAGCAGTTCTTC. Residues: CASSLLLPRSYNEQFF.

This clonotype was detected ten times or more. This chain uses TRBV20-1 with TRBJ2-1; the D is unclear. The CDR3 sequence is 12 residues long. V lost 6 bases and J 3 bases, leaving 9 bases between the germline ends. Germline loops: CDR1 DFQATT, CDR2 SNEGSKA (reference sequence). The CDR3 is CSAERIYNEQFF. The CDR3 region has the DNA TGCAGTGCGGAGCGCATCTACAATGAGCAGTTCTTC.

The table lists this clonotype with many counts. The CDR3 sequence is CSVAGILLNIQYF. The CDR3 DNA reads TGCAGCGTCGCCGGGATTTTGTTAAACATTCAGTACTTC. The chain carries TRBV29-1 and TRBJ2-4, with D possibly being TRBD2 (5 bases). This CDR3 comprises 13 residues. Trimming took off 6 bases at V and 6 bases at J, with 15 bases between the two ends. Germline V lookup: CDR1 SQVTM, CDR2 ANQGSEA. Complete variable domain (other parts from reference TRBV29-1 and TRBJ2-4): SAVISQKPSRDICQRGTSLTIQCQVDSQVTMMFWYRQQPGQSLTLIATANQGSEATYESGFVIDKFPISRPNLTFSTLTVSNMSPEDSSIYLCSVAGILLNIQYFGAGTRLSVL.

This clonotype was counted at least ten times. V and J are TRBV29-1 and TRBJ2-5; weak D call: TRBD1 (6 bases). Looked up from germline, CDR1 is SQVTM and CDR2 is ANQGSEA. The CDR3 sequence is 12 residues long. Trimming removed 5 bases at V and 5 bases at J, with 12 bases between. The CDR3: CSVLQGPETQYF. The CDR3 nucleotides are TGCAGCGTTTTGCAGGGGCCGGAGACCCAGTACTTC.

This clonotype was seen many times. J is TRBJ2-3 and V is TRBV12-3 or TRBV12-4, with TRBD2 matching over 7 bases. After removal of 5 bases from V and 8 bases from J, the junction contained 10 bases not matched to a gene. The CDR3 spans 14 residues. The CDR3: CASSPTLTGGTQYF. In DNA, the CDR3 is TGTGCCAGCAGTCCCACCCTGACGGGAGGTACGCAGTATTTT.

This clonotype appeared many times. The chain links TRBV7-2 to TRBJ1-5; D ambiguous. The CDR3 length is 15 residues. Germline loops: CDR1 SGHTA, CDR2 FQGNSA. V gave up 5 bases and J gave up 4 bases, with 15 bases separating them. DNA for the CDR3: TGTGCCAGCAGCCCAAGGGCAGGAGTAAATCAGCCCCAGCATTTT. Translation gives CASSPRAGVNQPQHF.

On this clonotype: A far larger clone lies a single base away; this is likely a read error. The chain uses TRBV6-1 and TRBJ1-2; D is unresolved. CDR3 size: 13 residues. The germline V gene encodes CDR1 MNHNS and CDR2 SASEGT. CDR3 protein: CASRGIENYSYTF. DNA of the CDR3: TGTGCCAGCCGAGGTATCGAGAACTATAGCTACACCTTC.

This clonotype has ten or more counts. V is TRBV14 and J is TRBJ2-1; D gene unclear. Trimming cost V 1 base and J 9 bases, with 13 bases left between them. CDR1 and CDR2 (germline): SGHDN, FVKESK. The CDR3 extends over 14 amino acids. The DNA of the CDR3 is TGTGCCAGCAGCCAAGGGCTAATGGGGATTGAGCAGTTCTTC. Its protein is CASSQGLMGIEQFF. Drawing the rest from reference TRBV14 and TRBJ2-1, the complete variable domain is EAGVTQFPSHSVIEKGQTVTLRCDPISGHDNLYWYRRVMGKEIKFLLHFVKESKQDESGMPNNRFLAERTGGTYSTLKVQPAELEDSGVYFCASSQGLMGIEQFFGPGTRLTVL.

This clonotype was detected ten times or more. The rearrangement uses TRBV19 and TRBJ2-2; no reliable D call. The V gene lost 7 bases and the J gene lost 6 bases, with 9 bases spanning the gap. Germline V gene data show CDR1 as LNHDA and CDR2 as SQIVND (reference sequence). This CDR3 comprises 12 residues. CDR3 protein: CASTPNPGELFF. CDR3 in DNA: TGTGCCAGTACCCCTAACCCCGGGGAGCTGTTTTTT.

This clonotype has a count of ten or more. J is TRBJ2-7 and V is TRBV7-6, with D unclear. The germline CDR1 and CDR2 sequences are SGHVS and FNYEAQ. V lost 1 base and J lost 3, with 13 bases in between. The CDR3 runs 15 residues. CDR3 residues: CASSLGPLALYEQYF. The CDR3 DNA follows: TGTGCCAGCAGCTTAGGGCCCTTAGCACTCTACGAGCAGTACTTC.

This clonotype was detected ten times or more. The chain uses TRBV19 and TRBJ1-2; the D is unclear. The CDR3 is 14 residues long. CDR1 is LNHDA, CDR2 SQIVND, per germline (reference sequence). V dropped 0 bases and J dropped 5 bases, with 10 bases sitting between them. The CDR3 nucleotides read TGTGCCAGTAGTATAGATCCCAGATCTTATGGCTACACCTTC. Its translation: CASSIDPRSYGYTF.

This clonotype showed up just a few times. This rearrangement joins TRBV27 to TRBJ2-3; TRBD1 aligns across 7 bases. This CDR3 region has 15 residues. Per germline, CDR1 MNHEY and CDR2 SMNVEV (reference sequence). J lost 2 bases, V lost 4 bases, and 6 bases had no gene match. The CDR3 spells CASSSTGQFTDTQYF. The CDR3 DNA sequence: TGTGCCAGCAGTTCCACGGGACAGTTCACAGATACGCAGTATTTT.

This clonotype has at least ten counts. The chain uses TRBV2 and TRBJ2-7; 7 positions match TRBD1. From germline, CDR1 is SNHLY and CDR2 FYNNEI. Trimming took 6 bases from V and 4 from J; bases not matched to a gene: 12. This CDR3 region has 15 residues. As DNA, the CDR3 is TGTGCCAGCAGCCACCTTACCTTACAGGGGTACGAGCAGTACTTC. It specifies CASSHLTLQGYEQYF.

This clonotype has ten or more counts. The V and J genes are TRBV6-2 or TRBV6-3 and TRBJ2-7, with D hard to call. CDR1 MNHEY and CDR2 SVGEGT come from the germline V gene. The V end was cut by 5 bases, the J end by 3 bases, with 8 bases between. The CDR3 runs to 12 residues. For the CDR3, the DNA is TGTGCCAGCAGTCACCCCATCTACGAGCAGTACTTC. Translating gives CASSHPIYEQYF.

There are a few counts of this clonotype. J is TRBJ2-7 and V is TRBV21-1; TRBD1, the table's D call, was not compared with the DNA. TRBV21-1 corresponds to a pseudogene. The CDR3 runs to 16 residues. CDR3 in amino acids: CASSKGPGTRSYEQYF. The CDR3 coding sequence is TGTGCCAGCAGCAAAGGCCCCGGGACACGCTCCTACGAGCAGTACTTC.

Note on this clonotype: The DNA is omitted, as the CDR3 cannot be located on it reliably, and the CDR3 follows TCRdb's listing. V and J are TRBV10-2 and TRBJ2-7. Germline V gives CDR1 WSHSY, CDR2 SAAADI. Both ends counted, the CDR3 spans 12 residues. Here the CDR3 reads CASSSSGYEQYF.

There are many counts of this clonotype. The genes are TRBV11-2 and TRBJ2-6, with 8 bases fitting TRBD2. CDR3 length: 17 residues. V shed 0 bases and J 2 bases; nucleotides not matched to a gene: 3. Germline V gene lookup returns CDR1 SGHAT and CDR2 FQNNGV. The DNA for the CDR3 is TGTGCCAGCAGCTTAGACACCGGGGGGGCTGGGGCCAACGTCCTGACTTTC. Residues: CASSLDTGGAGANVLTF.

This clonotype was detected many times. The V gene is TRBV7-8, the J gene TRBJ1-1; D gene ambiguous. The CDR3 consists of 14 residues. Trimming stripped 0 bases from V and 1 base from J, with 6 bases between. The germline V gene has CDR1 SGHVS and CDR2 FQNEAQ. The CDR3 DNA is TGTGCCAGCAGCTTAGCGCGACAGAACACTGAAGCTTTCTTT. Translation: CASSLARQNTEAFF.

This clonotype was picked up many times. V gene TRBV19 combines with J gene TRBJ1-1; 10 nucleotides align to TRBD1. CDR3 length: 15 amino acids. J gave up 6 bases and V 4 bases, and 8 bases lay outside the gene matches. Per the germline V gene, CDR1 is LNHDA and CDR2 is SQIVND (reference sequence). CDR3 DNA sequence: TGTGCCAGTAGTACCACCTCCGGGACAGGGGCTGAAGCTTTCTTT. Amino acids: CASSTTSGTGAEAFF.

The chain is built from TRBV12-3 or TRBV12-4 and TRBJ2-5, with 9 bases identical to TRBD2. This CDR3 is 14 amino acids long. V was pared by 3 bases and J by 3 bases, with 2 bases of the junction left unmatched. In nucleotides, the CDR3 is TGTGCCAGCAGTTTGGCTAGCGGGGAAGAGACCCAGTACTTC. Its translation: CASSLASGEETQYF.

This clonotype was counted at least ten times. CDR3 DNA sequence: TGTGCCAGCAGGCGATCCACCGGGGAGCTGTTTTTT. This translates into CASRRSTGELFF. This rearrangement joins TRBV28 to TRBJ2-2, with unresolved D. Germline-derived CDR1 and CDR2 are MDHEN and SYDVKM. The V and J ends lost 6 bases and 4 bases respectively, with 6 bases between them. The CDR3 loop spans 12 amino acids.

This clonotype was detected ten times or more. The CDR3 region has the DNA TGTGCCAGCTCACCAGACAGGGGGCAAACCGTCCAGCATTTT. Translating it yields CASSPDRGQTVQHF. The chain joins TRBV18 to TRBJ1-5; 10 bases fit TRBD1. V was clipped by 2 bases and J by 12 bases; unmatched bases: 7. Germline CDR1 reads KGHSH; CDR2 reads LQKENI. The CDR3 runs to 14 residues.

This clonotype was found many times. The chain carries TRBV25-1 and TRBJ2-5, with TRBD2 identical over 7 bases. J lost 5 bases, V lost 2 bases, and 11 bases had no gene match. The CDR3 is made up of 16 amino acids. CDR1 and CDR2 (germline): MGHDK, SYGVNS. This CDR3 is CASSEVSTGRGETQYF. As DNA, the CDR3 is TGTGCCAGCAGTGAAGTGTCCACGGGGAGGGGCGAGACCCAGTACTTC.

This clonotype was seen at least ten times. This sequence joins TRBV5-6 and TRBJ2-7, with 7 bases fitting TRBD2. The CDR3 has 14 amino acids. The germline CDR1 and CDR2 sequences are SGHDT and YYEEEE. With V trimmed by 0 bases and J by 6 bases, 6 bases remained unmatched. The CDR3 spells CASSLAGGVGEQYF. In DNA, the CDR3 is TGTGCCAGCAGCTTGGCTGGGGGGGTAGGCGAGCAGTACTTC.

With respect to this clonotype: This may be a read error: a much more frequent sequence differs by one nucleotide. V usage is TRBV27 and J usage is TRBJ2-4, with D unclear. The CDR3 extends over 14 amino acids. CDR1 is MNHEY, CDR2 SMNVEV, per germline (reference sequence). The CDR3 protein is CASSLDSAKNSQYF. The CDR3 DNA is TGTGCCAGCAGTTTAGATTCAGCCAAAAACAGTCAGTACTTC.

Many counts were recorded for this clonotype. CDR3 region: CASSYLVPNTEAFF. The CDR3 nucleotides read TGTGCCAGCAGTTATCTGGTTCCGAACACTGAAGCTTTCTTT. The J gene is TRBJ1-1, the V gene TRBV6-2 or TRBV6-3; D is ambiguous. The V end lost 3 bases, the J end lost 1 base, and 9 bases lay between the germline ends. Germline CDR1 and CDR2: MNHEY and SVGEGT. CDR3 length equals 14 residues.

The rearrangement uses TRBV28 and TRBJ1-2; D is possibly TRBD1 (5 bases). The V gene's germline CDR1 is MDHEN and CDR2 SYDVKM. There are 12 residues in the CDR3. V lost 2 bases to trimming and J lost 6 bases, with 7 bases between them. The CDR3 DNA follows: TGTGCCAGCAGTTTAGGGGCCGATGGCTACACCTTC. It yields the protein CASSLGADGYTF.

The sample holds many counts of this clonotype. The chain recombines TRBV28 with TRBJ2-4; tentative D call: TRBD2 (5 bases). This CDR3 has 13 residues. The V and J ends lost 6 bases and 4 bases respectively, with 10 bases between them. Germline loops: CDR1 MDHEN, CDR2 SYDVKM. CDR3 DNA: TGTGCCAGCAGGGGGTCGGGGAAAAACATTCAGTACTTC. Its protein product is CASRGSGKNIQYF.